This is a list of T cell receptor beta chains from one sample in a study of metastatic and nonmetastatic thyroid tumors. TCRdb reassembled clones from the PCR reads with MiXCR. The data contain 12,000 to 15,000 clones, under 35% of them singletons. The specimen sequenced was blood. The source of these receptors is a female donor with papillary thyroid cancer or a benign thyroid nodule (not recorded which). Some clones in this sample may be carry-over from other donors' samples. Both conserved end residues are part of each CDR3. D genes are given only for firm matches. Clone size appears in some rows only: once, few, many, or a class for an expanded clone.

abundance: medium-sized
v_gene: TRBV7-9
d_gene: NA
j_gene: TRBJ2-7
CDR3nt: TGTGCCAGCAGCTTATCGGACACCATTTACTTC
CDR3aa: CASSLSDTIYF

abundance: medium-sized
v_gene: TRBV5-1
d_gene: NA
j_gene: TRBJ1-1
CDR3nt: TGCGCCAGCAGCACAGGGACCGTATTACGCCCTGAAGCTTTCTTT
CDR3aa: CASSTGTVLRPEAFF

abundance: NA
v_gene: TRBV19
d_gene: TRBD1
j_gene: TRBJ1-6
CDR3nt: TGTGCCAGTAGGCCCAACAGGGGTTCGAATTCACCCCTCCACTTT
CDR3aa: CASRPNRGSNSPLHF

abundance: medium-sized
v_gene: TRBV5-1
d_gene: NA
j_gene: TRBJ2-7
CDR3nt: TGCGCCAGCAGCTTGCTGGGACGACCCCACGAGCAGTACTTC
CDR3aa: CASSLLGRPHEQYF

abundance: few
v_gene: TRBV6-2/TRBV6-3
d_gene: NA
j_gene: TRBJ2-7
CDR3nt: TGTGCCAGCAGTTACGACAAGGACTTATATTACGAGCAGTACTTC
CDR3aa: CASSYDKDLYYEQYF

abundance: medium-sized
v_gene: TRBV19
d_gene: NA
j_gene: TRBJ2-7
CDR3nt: TGTGCCAGTAGTTCTACAGAATCCTACGAGCAGTACTTC
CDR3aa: CASSSTESYEQYF

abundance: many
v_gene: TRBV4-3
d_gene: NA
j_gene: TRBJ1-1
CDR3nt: TGCGCCAGCAGCCAAGACTGGGAGGGTATGAACACTGAAGCTTTCTTT
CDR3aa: CASSQDWEGMNTEAFF

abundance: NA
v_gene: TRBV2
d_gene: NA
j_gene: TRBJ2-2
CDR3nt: TGTGCCAGCAGGTTACAGGGAAACACCGGGGAGCTGTTTTTT
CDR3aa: CASRLQGNTGELFF

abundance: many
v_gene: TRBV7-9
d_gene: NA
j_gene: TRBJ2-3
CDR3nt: TGTGCCAGCACTGGGGGTACTAGCTTTACAGATACGCAGTATTTT
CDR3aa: CASTGGTSFTDTQYF

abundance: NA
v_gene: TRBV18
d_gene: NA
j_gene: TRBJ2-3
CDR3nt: TGTGCCAGCTCACCGCTGGCGGCTAGCACAGATACGCAGTATTTT
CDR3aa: CASSPLAASTDTQYF

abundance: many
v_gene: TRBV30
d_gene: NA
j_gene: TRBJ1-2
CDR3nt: TGTGCCTTTACCAGGGCAGGGAGCCTACCGTCTTATGGCTACACCTTC
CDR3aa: CAFTRAGSLPSYGYTF

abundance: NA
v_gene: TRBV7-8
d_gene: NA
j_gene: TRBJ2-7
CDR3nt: TGTGCCAGCAGCTTACCCCCCTCCTACGAGCAGTACTTC
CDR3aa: CASSLPPSYEQYF

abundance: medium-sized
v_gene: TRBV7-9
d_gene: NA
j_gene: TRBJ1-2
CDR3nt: TGTGCCAGCAGCACGATTCAGAGGGAGGGCTACACCTTC
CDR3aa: CASSTIQREGYTF

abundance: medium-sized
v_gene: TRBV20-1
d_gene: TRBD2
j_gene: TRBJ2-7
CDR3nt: TGCAGTGCTAGAGATCAGGAGCGGGGGGACTCCTACGAGCAGTACTTC
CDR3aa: CSARDQERGDSYEQYF

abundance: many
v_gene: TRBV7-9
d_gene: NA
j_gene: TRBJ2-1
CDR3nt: TGTGCCAGCAGCTCCTCCCAAGGCGATGAGCAGTTCTTC
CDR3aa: CASSSSQGDEQFF

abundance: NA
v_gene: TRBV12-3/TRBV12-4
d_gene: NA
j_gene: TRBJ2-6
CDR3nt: TGTGCCAGCAGCCAGTGGGGGGAAGGGGCCAACGTCCTGACTTTC
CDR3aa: CASSQWGEGANVLTF

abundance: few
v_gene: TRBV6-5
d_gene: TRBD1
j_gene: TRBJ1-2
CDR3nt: TGTGCCAGCAGTTCCACGGACAGGGACGGCTACACCTTC
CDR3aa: CASSSTDRDGYTF

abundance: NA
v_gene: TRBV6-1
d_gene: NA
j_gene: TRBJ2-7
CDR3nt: TGTGCCAGCAGTCCATGGACTGGCTACGAGCAGTACTTC
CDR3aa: CASSPWTGYEQYF

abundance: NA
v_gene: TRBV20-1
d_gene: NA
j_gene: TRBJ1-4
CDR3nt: TGCAGTGCTGGGTCGGGGCGAGGTGAAAAACTGTTTTTT
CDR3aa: CSAGSGRGEKLFF

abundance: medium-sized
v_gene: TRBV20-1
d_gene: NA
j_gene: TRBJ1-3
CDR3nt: TGCAGTGCCTTTGGACAGCGGTGGAGTGGAAACACCATATATTTT
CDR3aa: CSAFGQRWSGNTIYF

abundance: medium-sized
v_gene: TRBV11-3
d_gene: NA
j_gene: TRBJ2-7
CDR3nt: TGTGCCAGCAGCCCCTTCGGGACCTACGAGCAGTACTTC
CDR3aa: CASSPFGTYEQYF

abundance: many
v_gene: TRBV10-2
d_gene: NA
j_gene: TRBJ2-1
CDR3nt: TGCGCCAGCAGTGAGGGGGGGAGAGCGGGCCATGAGCAGTTCTTC
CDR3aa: CASSEGGRAGHEQFF

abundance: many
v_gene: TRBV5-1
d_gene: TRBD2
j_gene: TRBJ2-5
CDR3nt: TGTGCCAGCAGCTTCGCGGGGGGGACAGAGACCCAGTACTTC
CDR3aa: CASSFAGGTETQYF

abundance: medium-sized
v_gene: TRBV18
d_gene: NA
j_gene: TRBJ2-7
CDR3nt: TGTGCCAGCTCACCCCCATCGCCAGGGTCTCTCGAGCAGTACTTC
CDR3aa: CASSPPSPGSLEQYF

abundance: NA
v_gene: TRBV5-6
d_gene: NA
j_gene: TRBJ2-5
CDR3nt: TGTGCCAACAGCGTATTCAGGGGCAGTGGACCCCGAGAGACCCAGTACTTC
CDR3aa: CANSVFRGSGPRETQYF

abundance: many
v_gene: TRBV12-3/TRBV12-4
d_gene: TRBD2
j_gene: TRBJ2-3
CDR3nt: TGTGCCAGCAGTGCCACCGCGGGACTAGGGACAGATACGCAGTATTTT
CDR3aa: CASSATAGLGTDTQYF

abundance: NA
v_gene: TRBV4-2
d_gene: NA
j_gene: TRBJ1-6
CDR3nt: TGTGCCAGCAGCCGGGCAGCTAATTCACCCCTCCACTTT
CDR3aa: CASSRAANSPLHF

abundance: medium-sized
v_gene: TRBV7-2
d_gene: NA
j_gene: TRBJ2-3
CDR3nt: TGTGCCAGCAGCTTCACCCGGACCGGCACAGATACGCAGTATTTT
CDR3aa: CASSFTRTGTDTQYF

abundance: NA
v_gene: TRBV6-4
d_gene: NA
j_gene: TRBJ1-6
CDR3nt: TGTGCCAGCAGTGAATCGTACAGAAACTCACCCCTCCACTTT
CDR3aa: CASSESYRNSPLHF

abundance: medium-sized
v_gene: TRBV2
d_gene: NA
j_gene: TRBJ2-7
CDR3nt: TGTGCCAGCAGTGAAGAGACAGGATATTCCTACGAGCAGTACTTC
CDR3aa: CASSEETGYSYEQYF

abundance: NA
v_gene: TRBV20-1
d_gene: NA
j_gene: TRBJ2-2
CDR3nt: TGCAGTGCTAGAGTGGGCAGGGGCGGGACCGGGGAGCTGTTTTTT
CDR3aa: CSARVGRGGTGELFF

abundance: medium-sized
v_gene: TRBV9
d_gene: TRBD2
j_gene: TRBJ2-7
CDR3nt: TGTGCCAGCAGCCCCGCACTAGCGGGAGTTTACGAGCAGTACTTC
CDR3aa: CASSPALAGVYEQYF

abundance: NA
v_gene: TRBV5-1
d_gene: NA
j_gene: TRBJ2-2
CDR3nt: TGCGCCAGCAGCTTCGGCAGGAACACCGGGGAGCTGTTTTTT
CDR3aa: CASSFGRNTGELFF

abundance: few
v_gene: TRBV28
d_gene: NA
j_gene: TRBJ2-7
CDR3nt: TGTGCCAGCACACGGGAAGGGAGCTACGAGCAGTACTTC
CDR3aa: CASTREGSYEQYF

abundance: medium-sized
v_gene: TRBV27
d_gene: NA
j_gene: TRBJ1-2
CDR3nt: TGTGCCAGCAGTTTAGCTAAGGACGGAGAATATGGCTACACCTTC
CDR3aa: CASSLAKDGEYGYTF

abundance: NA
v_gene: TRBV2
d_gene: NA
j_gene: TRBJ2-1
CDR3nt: TGTGCCAGCAGTGGTGACCGAGTTGGGGATGAGCAGTTCTTC
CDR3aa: CASSGDRVGDEQFF

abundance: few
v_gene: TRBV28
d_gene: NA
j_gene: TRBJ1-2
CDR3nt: TGTGCCAGCAGTTTCCCGGTCACTAACTATGGCTACACCTTC
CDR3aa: CASSFPVTNYGYTF

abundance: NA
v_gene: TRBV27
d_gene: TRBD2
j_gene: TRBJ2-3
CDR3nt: TGTGCCAGCAGTCCAGGACTAGCGGGTTACACACATACGCAGTATTTT
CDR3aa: CASSPGLAGYTHTQYF

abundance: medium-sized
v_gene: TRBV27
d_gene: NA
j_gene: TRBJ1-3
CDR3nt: TGTGCCAGCAGTTTGAAGGGGCCTGGAAACACCATATATTTT
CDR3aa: CASSLKGPGNTIYF

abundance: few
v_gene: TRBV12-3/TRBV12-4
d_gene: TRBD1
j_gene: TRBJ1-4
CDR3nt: TGTGCCAGCAGACCGGGACAGTCAACTAATGAAAAACTGTTTTTT
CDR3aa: CASRPGQSTNEKLFF

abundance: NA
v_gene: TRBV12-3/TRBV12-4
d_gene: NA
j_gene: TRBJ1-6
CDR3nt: TGTGCCAGCAGTTTTGGTGGGGGACACGACTCACCCCTCCACTTT
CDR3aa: CASSFGGGHDSPLHF

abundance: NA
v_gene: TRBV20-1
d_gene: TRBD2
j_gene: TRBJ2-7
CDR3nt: TGCAGTGCGCCGAGCAGCGGGAGGGAACCCTACGAGCAGTACTTC
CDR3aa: CSAPSSGREPYEQYF

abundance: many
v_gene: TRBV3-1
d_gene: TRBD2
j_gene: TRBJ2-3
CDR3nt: TGTGCCAGCAGCCAAGTCGGGGGGGCCAGGGATACGCAGTATTTT
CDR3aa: CASSQVGGARDTQYF

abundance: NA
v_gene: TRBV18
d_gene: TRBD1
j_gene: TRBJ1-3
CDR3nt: TGTGCCAGCTCACTACCGACAGGGAAGGCAAACACCATATATTTT
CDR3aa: CASSLPTGKANTIYF

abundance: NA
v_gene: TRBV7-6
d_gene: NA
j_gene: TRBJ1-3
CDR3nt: TGTGCCAGCAGCTTACCCCTCGGAAACACCATATATTTT
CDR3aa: CASSLPLGNTIYF

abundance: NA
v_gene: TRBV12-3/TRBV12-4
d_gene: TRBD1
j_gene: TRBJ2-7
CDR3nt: TGTGCCAGCGGTAAGGACAGGGGTTCCTACGAGCAGTACTTC
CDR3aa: CASGKDRGSYEQYF